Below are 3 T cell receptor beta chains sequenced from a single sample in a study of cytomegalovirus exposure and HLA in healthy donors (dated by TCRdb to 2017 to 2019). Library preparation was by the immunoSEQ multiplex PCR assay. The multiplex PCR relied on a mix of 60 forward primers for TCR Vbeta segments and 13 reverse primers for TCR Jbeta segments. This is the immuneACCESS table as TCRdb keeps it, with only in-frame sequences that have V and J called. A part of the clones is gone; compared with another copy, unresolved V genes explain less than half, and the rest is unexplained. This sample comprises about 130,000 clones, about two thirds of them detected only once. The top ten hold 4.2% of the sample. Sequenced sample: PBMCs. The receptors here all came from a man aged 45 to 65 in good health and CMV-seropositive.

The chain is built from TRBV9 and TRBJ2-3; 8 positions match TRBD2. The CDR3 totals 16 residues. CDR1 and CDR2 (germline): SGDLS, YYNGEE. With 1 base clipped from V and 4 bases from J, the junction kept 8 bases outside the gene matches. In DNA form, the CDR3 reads TGTGCCAGCAGCGTAACTGTCAGCGGGGGTTCAGATACGCAGTATTTT. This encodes CASSVTVSGGSDTQYF.

CDR3 in amino acids: CASSKAAGGTTDTQYF. The DNA of the CDR3 is TGTGCCAGCAGCAAAGCGGCGGGGGGGACAACAGATACGCAGTATTTT. The chain is built from TRBV11-3 and TRBJ2-3, with TRBD2 matching 9 bases. The V segment lost 5 bases and the J segment 3 bases; nucleotides outside the gene matches: 9. Germline loops: CDR1 SGHNT, CDR2 YENEEA. The CDR3 spans 16 residues. The variable domain in full, with the rest retrieved from reference TRBV11-3 and TRBJ2-3, is EAGVVQSPRYKIIEKKQPVAFWCNPISGHNTLYWYLQNLGQGPELLIRYENEEAVDDSQLPKDRFSAERLKGVDSTLKIQPAELGDSAVYLCASSKAAGGTTDTQYFGPGTRLTVL.

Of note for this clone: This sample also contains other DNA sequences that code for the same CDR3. This chain's CDR3 is CASSISGQGPQETQYF. The CDR3 DNA is TGTGCCAGTAGTATATCCGGACAGGGGCCCCAAGAGACCCAGTACTTC. This chain links TRBV19 with TRBJ2-5, with 9 bases lining up with TRBD1. The CDR3 is made up of 16 amino acids. The germline CDR1 and CDR2 sequences are LNHDA and SQIVND (reference sequence). V dropped 2 bases and J dropped 1; count of bases not matched to a gene: 5.